This T cell receptor beta chain was identified during a study of OX40 agonist ivuxolimab in advanced cancers. Study-wide background: The patients got ivuxolimab, which is an agonistic anti-OX40 (CD134) antibody.

For this clone: What it binds is not known.

Findings of the study overall: Antigens targeted by the expanded peripheral T cells were not determined. The 0.1-3.0 mg/kg partial responders had among the lowest clonal expansion.

V lost 4 bases, J lost 12 bases, and 9 bases stayed unmatched. Per the germline V gene, CDR1 is SGHTA and CDR2 is FQGTGA. The CDR3 runs to 14 residues. Blood draws occurred at baseline, cycle 4 day 1, and cycle 7 day 1. Assay used: immunoSEQ multiplex PCR; TCRdb lists only in-frame clones, some missing. The sample includes over 20,000 clones, roughly four fifths of them seen just once. The sequencing used CD4+ or CD8+ T cells sorted from blood, collected in a trial of the OX40 agonist ivuxolimab. The chain links TRBV7-3 to TRBJ2-3; 11 bases are shared with TRBD2. The sequence was collected from an adult with an advanced solid tumor such as melanoma, head and neck, liver or kidney cancer. Written as DNA, the CDR3 is TGTGCCAGCAGCTATAGCGGGGGGGCTCTAGACCAGTATTTT. This translates into CASSYSGGALDQYF.